What follows is one TCR beta chain and its context. Its specificity is not known. Per the authors' pipeline: Junction-only sequences produced by ImmunoSEQ had no quality scores, so filtering differed. The repertoire was sequenced with immunoSEQ multiplex PCR; TCRdb's copy has only in-frame clones and lacks some. V and J calls and clone size are those listed in that table; D and trimming were worked out from the DNA. The table has some 200,000 clones, approximately 60% seen once. Germline V lookup: CDR1 SEHNR, CDR2 FQNEAQ (reference sequence). Trimming took off 3 bases at V and 0 bases at J, with 10 bases between the two ends. The CDR3 is 15 amino acids. These data are taken from a study of shared clonotypes between healthy human individuals. Study-level information: Each donor's CD4 naive and CD4 memory cells filled three plates apiece, CD8 naive two, and CD8 memory one. Study-wide points: Sampling covered blood only; tissue repertoires likely differ. A generally larger estimated richness was seen in naive subsets than in memory subsets.

The sample comprised memory CD4+ T cells sorted from blood. As for subset: CD45RA-negative fraction. The rearrangement links TRBV7-9 to TRBJ2-3, with D unclear. This TCR derives from a man aged 30 to 39 in good health. The CDR3 here is CASSLSLLSTDTQYF. CDR3 in DNA: TGTGCCAGCAGCTTGTCCCTTTTGAGCACAGATACGCAGTATTTT.